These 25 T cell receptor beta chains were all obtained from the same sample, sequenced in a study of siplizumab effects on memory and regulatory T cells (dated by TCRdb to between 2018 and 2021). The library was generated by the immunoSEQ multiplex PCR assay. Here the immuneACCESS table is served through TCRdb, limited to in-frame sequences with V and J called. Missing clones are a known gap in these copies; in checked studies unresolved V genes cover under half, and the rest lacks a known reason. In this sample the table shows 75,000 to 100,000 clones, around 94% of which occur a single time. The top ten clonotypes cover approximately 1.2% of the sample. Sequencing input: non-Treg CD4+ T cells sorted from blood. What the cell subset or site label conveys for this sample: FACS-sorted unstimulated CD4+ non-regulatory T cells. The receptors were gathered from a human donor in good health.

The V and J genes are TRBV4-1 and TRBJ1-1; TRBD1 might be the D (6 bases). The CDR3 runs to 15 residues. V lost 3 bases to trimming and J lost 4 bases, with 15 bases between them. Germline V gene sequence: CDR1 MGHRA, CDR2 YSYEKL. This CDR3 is CASSHPRDKRTEAFF. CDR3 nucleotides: TGCGCCAGCAGCCATCCTCGGGACAAACGCACTGAAGCTTTCTTT.

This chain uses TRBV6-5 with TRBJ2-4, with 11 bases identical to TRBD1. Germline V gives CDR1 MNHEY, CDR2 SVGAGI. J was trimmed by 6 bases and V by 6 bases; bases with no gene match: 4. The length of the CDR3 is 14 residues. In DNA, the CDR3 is TGTGCCAGCAGACGGGACAGGGGGTTAAACATTCAGTACTTC. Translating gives CASRRDRGLNIQYF.

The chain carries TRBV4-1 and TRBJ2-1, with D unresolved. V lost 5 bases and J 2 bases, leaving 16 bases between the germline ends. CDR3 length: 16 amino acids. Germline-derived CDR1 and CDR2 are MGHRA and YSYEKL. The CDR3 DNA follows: TGCGCCAGCAGCACAAGGTCCGCAGGCACCTACAATGAGCAGTTCTTC. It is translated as CASSTRSAGTYNEQFF.

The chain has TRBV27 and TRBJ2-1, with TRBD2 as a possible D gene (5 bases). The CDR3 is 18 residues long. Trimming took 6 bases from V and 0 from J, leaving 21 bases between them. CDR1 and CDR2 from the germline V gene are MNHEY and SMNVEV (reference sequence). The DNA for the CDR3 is TGTGCCAGCAGGCTTTACCCTAATGCGGGCCTCTCCTACAATGAGCAGTTCTTC. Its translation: CASRLYPNAGLSYNEQFF.

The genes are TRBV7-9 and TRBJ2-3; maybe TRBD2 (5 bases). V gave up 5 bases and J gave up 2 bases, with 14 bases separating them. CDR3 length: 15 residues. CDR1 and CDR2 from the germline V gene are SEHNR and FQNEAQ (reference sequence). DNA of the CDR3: TGTGCCAGCAGCCGAGAGCGGCTTTCCACAGATACGCAGTATTTT. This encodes CASSRERLSTDTQYF.

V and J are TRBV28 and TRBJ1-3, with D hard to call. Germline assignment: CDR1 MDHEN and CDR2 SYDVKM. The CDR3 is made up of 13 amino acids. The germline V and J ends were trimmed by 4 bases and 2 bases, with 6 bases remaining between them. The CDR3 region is CASSSYAGNTIYF. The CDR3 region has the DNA TGTGCCAGCAGTTCATACGCTGGAAACACCATATATTTT.

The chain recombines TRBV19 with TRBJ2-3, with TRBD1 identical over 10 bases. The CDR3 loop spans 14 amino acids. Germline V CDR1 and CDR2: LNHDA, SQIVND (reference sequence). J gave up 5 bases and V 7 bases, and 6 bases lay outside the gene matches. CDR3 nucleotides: TGTGCCAGTACCAAGACAGGGGGCAGAGATACGCAGTATTTT. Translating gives CASTKTGGRDTQYF. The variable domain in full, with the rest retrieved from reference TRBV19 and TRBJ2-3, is DGGITQSPKYLFRKEGQNVTLSCEQNLNHDAMYWYRQDPGQGLRLIYYSQIVNDFQKGDIAEGYSVSREKKESFPLTVTSAQKNPTAFYLCASTKTGGRDTQYFGPGTRLTVL.

The CDR3, as DNA: TGTGCCAGCAGCAAAACCCCACCCACGGGAGGGCCGGTTACAGATACGCAGTATTTT. This translates into CASSKTPPTGGPVTDTQYF. The rearrangement joins TRBV7-3 to TRBJ2-3; 8 bases match TRBD2. This CDR3 comprises 19 residues. CDR1 is SGHTA, CDR2 FQGTGA, per germline. V shed 5 bases and J 3 bases; nucleotides not matched to a gene: 19.

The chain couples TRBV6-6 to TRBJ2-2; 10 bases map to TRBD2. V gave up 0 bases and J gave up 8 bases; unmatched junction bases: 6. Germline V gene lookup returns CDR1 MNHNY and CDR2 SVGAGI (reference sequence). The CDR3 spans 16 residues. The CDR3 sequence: CASSYSSLAGNGELFF. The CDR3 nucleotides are TGTGCCAGCAGTTACTCATCACTAGCGGGAAATGGGGAGCTGTTTTTT.

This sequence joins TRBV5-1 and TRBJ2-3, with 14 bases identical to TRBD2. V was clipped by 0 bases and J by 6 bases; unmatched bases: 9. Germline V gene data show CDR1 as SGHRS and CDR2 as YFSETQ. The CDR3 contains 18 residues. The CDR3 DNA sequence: TGCGCCAGCAGCTTGGGGGGACTAGCGGGAGATAGGAGTGATACGCAGTATTTT. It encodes CASSLGGLAGDRSDTQYF.

DNA for the CDR3: TGTGCCAGCTCACCACTCCTAGGACAGGGAATCACAGATACGCAGTATTTT. This encodes CASSPLLGQGITDTQYF. This rearrangement joins TRBV18 to TRBJ2-3; 8 bases agree with TRBD1. The CDR3 has 17 residues. Germline trimming cut 1 base from V and 2 bases from J; bases unmatched to any gene: 8. Germline V lookup: CDR1 KGHSH, CDR2 LQKENI.

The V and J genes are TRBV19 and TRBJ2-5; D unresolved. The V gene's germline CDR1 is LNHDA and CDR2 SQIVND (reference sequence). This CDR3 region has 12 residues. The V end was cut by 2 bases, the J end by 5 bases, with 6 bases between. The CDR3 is CASSIWAETQYF. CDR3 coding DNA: TGTGCCAGTAGTATATGGGCGGAGACCCAGTACTTC.

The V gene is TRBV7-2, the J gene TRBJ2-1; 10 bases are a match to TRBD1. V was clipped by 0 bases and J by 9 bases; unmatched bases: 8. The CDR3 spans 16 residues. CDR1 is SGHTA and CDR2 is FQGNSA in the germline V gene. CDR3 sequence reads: CASSLALVTGGGEQFF. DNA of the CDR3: TGTGCCAGCAGCTTAGCGCTTGTGACAGGGGGCGGTGAGCAGTTCTTC. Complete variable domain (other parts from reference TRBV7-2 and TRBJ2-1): GAGVSQSPSNKVTEKGKDVELRCDPISGHTALYWYRQSLGQGLEFLIYFQGNSAPDKSGLPSDRFSAERTGGSVSTLTIQRTQQEDSAVYLCASSLALVTGGGEQFFGPGTRLTVL.

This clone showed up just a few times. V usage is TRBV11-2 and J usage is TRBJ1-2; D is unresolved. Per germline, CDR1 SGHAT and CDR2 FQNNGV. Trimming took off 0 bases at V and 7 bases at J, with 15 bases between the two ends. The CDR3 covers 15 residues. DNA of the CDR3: TGTGCCAGCAGCTTAGACTCCGCCGGCGTCGGTGGCTACACCTTC. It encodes CASSLDSAGVGGYTF.

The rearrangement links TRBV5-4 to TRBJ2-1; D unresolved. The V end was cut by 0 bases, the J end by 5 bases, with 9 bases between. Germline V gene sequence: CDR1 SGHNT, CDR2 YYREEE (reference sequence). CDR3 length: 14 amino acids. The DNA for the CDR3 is TGTGCCAGCAGCTTGGCCGCCAGAAACAATGAGCAGTTCTTC. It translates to CASSLAARNNEQFF.

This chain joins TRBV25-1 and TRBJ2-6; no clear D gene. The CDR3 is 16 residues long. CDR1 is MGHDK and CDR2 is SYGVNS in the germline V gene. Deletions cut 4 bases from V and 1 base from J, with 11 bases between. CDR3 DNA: TGTGCCAGCAGTGGTTCCTCGCTTTCTGGGGCCAACGTCCTGACTTTC. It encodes CASSGSSLSGANVLTF.

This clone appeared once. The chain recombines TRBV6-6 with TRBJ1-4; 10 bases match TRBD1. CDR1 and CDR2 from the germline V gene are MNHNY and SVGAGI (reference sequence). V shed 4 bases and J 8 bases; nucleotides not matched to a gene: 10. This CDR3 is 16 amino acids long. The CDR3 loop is CASSLGARDRGEKLFF. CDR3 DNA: TGTGCCAGCAGTTTGGGAGCGCGGGACAGGGGAGAAAAACTGTTTTTT.

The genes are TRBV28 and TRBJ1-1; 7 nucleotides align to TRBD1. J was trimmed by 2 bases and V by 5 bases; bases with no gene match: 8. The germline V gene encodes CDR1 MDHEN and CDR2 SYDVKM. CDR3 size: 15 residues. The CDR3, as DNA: TGTGCCAGCAGTCCCCCAGGGGGAATAAACACTGAAGCTTTCTTT. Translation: CASSPPGGINTEAFF.

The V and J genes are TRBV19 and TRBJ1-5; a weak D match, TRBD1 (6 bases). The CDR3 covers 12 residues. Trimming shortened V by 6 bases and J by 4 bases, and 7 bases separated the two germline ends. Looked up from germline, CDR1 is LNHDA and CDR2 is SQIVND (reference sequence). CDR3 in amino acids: CASSTGNQPQHF. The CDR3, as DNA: TGTGCCAGTAGCACAGGGAATCAGCCCCAGCATTTT.

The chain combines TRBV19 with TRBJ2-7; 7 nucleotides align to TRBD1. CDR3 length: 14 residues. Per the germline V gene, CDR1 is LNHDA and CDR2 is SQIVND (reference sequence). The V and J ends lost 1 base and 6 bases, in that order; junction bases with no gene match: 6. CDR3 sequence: CASSIGTGSREQYF. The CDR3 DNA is TGTGCCAGTAGTATAGGGACAGGATCTCGCGAGCAGTACTTC.

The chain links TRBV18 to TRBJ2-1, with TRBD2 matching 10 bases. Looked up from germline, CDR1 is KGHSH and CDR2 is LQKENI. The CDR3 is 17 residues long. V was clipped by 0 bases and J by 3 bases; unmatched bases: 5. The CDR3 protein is CASSPPLAGWYYNEQFF. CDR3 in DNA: TGTGCCAGCTCACCACCACTAGCGGGATGGTACTACAATGAGCAGTTCTTC. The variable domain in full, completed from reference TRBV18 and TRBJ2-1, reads NAGVMQNPRHLVRRRGQEARLRCSPMKGHSHVYWYRQLPEEGLKFMVYLQKENIIDESGMPKERFSAEFPKEGPSILRIQQVVRGDSAAYFCASSPPLAGWYYNEQFFGPGTRLTVL.

CDR3 DNA sequence: TGTGCCAGCAGTTTGGTAGGGCACGAAGCCCAGCATTTT. Protein product: CASSLVGHEAQHF. The V gene is TRBV28, the J gene TRBJ1-5; D unclear. This CDR3 region has 13 residues. Trimming took 3 bases from V and 11 from J, leaving 14 bases between them. Germline V gives CDR1 MDHEN, CDR2 SYDVKM.

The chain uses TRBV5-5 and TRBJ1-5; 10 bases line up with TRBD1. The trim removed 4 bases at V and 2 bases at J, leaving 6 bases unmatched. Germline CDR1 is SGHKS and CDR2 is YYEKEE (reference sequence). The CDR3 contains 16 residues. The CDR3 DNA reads TGTGCCAGCAGCCCTCGACAGGGGGCTGGCAATCAGCCCCAGCATTTT. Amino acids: CASSPRQGAGNQPQHF.

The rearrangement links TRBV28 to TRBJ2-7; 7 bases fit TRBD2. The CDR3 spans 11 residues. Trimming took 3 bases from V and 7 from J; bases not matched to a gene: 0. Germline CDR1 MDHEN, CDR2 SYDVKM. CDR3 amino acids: CASSLRGEQYF. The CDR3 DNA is TGTGCCAGCAGTTTGCGGGGGGAGCAGTACTTC.

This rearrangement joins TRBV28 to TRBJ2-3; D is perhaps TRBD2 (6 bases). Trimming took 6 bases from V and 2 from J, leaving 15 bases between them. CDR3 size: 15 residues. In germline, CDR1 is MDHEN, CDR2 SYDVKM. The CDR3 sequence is CASRPGTLATDTQYF. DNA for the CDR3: TGTGCCAGCAGACCCGGGACTCTGGCCACAGATACGCAGTATTTT.